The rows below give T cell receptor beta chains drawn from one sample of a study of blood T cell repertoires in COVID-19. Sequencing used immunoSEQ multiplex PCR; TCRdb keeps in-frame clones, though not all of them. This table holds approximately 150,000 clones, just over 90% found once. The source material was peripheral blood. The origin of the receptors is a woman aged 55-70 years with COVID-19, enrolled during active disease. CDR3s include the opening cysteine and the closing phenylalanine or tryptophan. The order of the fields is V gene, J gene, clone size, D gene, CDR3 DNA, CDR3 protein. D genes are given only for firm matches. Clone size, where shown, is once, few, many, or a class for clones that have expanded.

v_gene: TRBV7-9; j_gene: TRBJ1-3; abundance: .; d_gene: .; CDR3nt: TGTGCCAGCAGCCGCATTGGGAGTGCTGGAAACACCATATATTTT; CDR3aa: CASSRIGSAGNTIYF
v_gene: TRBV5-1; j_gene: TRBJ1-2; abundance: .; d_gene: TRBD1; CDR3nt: TGCGCCAGCAGCTTGGAGGGACAGGGTGTTTATGGCTACACCTTC; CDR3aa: CASSLEGQGVYGYTF
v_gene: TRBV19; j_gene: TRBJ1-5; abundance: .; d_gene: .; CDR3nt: TGTGCCAGTAGTAGTCCGGGGATCAATCAGCCCCAGCATTTT; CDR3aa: CASSSPGINQPQHF
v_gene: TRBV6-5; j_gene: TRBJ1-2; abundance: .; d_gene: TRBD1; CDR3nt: TGTGCCAGCAGACCGTGGACAGGGGATGGCTACACCTTC; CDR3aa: CASRPWTGDGYTF
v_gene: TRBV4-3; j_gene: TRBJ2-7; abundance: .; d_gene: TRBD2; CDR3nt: TGCGCCAGCAGCCTCAGGACTAGAGGTTACGAGCAGTACTTC; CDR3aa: CASSLRTRGYEQYF
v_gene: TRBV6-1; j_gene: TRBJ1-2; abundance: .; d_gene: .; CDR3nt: TGTGCCAGCAGTGAAGGGCGGGGGGCCGGCTATGGCTACACCTTC; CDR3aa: CASSEGRGAGYGYTF
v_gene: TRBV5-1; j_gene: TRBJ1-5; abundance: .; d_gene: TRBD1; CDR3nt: TGCGCCAGCAGACAGGGGCCTAATCAGCCCCAGCATTTT; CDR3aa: CASRQGPNQPQHF
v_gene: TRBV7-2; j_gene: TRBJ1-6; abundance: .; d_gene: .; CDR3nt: TGTGCCAGCAGCTTACCCCCCGGGAATAATTCACCCCTCCACTTT; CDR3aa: CASSLPPGNNSPLHF
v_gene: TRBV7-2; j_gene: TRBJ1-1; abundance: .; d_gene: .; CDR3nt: TGTGCCAGCAGCCTTCAGGGTTACACTGAAGCTTTCTTT; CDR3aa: CASSLQGYTEAFF
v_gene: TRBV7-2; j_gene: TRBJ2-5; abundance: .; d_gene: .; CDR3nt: TGTGCCAGCAGCTTAAGTCGGCAAGAGACCCAGTACTTC; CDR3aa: CASSLSRQETQYF
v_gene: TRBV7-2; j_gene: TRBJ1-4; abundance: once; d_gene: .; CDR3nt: TGTGCCAGCAGCTTAGACGGCGGGACTAATGAAAAACTGTTTTTT; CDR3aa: CASSLDGGTNEKLFF
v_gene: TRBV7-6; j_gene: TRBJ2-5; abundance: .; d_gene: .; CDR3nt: TGTGCCAGCAGCAAACGCGGGGAGACCCAGTACTTC; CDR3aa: CASSKRGETQYF
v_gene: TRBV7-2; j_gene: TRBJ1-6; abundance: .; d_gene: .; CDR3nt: TGTGCCAGCAGCTCGAAAAGCCTAAGGGGCTCCTATAATTCACCCCTCCACTTT; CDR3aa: CASSSKSLRGSYNSPLHF
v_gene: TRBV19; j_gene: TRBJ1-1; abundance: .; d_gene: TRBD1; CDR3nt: TGTGCCAGTAGGGGGTTACGGGACAGGGCCCTTGAAGCTTTCTTT; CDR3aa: CASRGLRDRALEAFF
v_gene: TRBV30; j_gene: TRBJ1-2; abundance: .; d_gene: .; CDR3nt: TGTGCTTCAAGCCAGGGGAATAACTATGGCTACACCTTC; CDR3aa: CASSQGNNYGYTF
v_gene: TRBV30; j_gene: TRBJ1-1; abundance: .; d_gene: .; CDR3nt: TGTGCCTGTGAGAGGAACACTGAAGCTTTCTTT; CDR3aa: CACERNTEAFF
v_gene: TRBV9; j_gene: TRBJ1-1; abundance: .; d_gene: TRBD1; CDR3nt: TGTGCCAGCAGCGCTGGAGACAGGGGGCTACGGGCTTTCTTT; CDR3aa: CASSAGDRGLRAFF
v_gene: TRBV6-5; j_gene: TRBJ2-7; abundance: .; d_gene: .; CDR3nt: TGTGCCAGCAGTTACCGTAGAGACAGTTCCTACGAGCAGTACTTC; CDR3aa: CASSYRRDSSYEQYF
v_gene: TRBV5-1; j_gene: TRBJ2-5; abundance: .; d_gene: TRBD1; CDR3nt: TGCGCCAGCACGTCCGGGACAGCCCAAGAGACCCAGTACTTC; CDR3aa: CASTSGTAQETQYF
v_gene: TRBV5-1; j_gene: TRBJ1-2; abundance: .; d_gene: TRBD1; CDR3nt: TGCGCCAGCAGCAAATACCAGGACAGGGCGGAAGGCTACACCTTC; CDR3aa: CASSKYQDRAEGYTF
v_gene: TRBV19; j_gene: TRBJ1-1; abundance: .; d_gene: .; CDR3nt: TGTGCCAGTAGTGGACGCCTAGCAGAAGCTTTCTTT; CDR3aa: CASSGRLAEAFF
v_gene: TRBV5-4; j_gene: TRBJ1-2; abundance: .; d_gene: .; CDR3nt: TGTGCCAGCAGCCCAGGGGCCGCGGGCTATGGCTACACCTTC; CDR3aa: CASSPGAAGYGYTF
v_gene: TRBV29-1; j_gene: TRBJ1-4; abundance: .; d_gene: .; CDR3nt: TGCAGCGTTGACAGGGGAGATGAAAAACTGTTTTTT; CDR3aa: CSVDRGDEKLFF
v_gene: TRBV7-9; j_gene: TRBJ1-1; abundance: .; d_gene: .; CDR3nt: TGTGCCAGCAGCTTGTTCGACACTGAAGCTTTCTTT; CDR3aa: CASSLFDTEAFF